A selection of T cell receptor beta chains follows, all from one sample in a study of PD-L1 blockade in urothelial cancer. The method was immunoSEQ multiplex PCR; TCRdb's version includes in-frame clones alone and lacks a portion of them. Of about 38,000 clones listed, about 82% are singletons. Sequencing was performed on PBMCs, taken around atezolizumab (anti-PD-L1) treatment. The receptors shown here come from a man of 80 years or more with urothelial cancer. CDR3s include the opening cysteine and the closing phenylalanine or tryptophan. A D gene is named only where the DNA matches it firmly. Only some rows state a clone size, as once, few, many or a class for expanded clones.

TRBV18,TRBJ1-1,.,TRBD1,CASSPSGQGNTEAFF,TGTGCCAGCTCACCAAGCGGACAGGGTAACACTGAAGCTTTCTTT
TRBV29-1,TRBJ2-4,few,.,CSVEVGQGYTLAKNIQYF,TGCAGCGTTGAAGTAGGGCAGGGCTATACCCTAGCCAAAAACATTCAGTACTTC
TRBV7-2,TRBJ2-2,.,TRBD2,CASSLVRLAGGPPIGELFF,TGTGCCAGCAGCTTAGTCAGACTAGCGGGAGGGCCCCCCATCGGGGAGCTGTTTTTT
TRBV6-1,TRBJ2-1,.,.,CASSEAAGDKNEQFF,TGTGCCAGCAGTGAAGCGGCAGGGGATAAGAATGAGCAGTTCTTC
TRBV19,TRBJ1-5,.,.,CASSIYSSNQPQHF,TGTGCCAGTAGTATTTATTCGAGCAATCAGCCCCAGCATTTT
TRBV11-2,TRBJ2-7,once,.,CASSSAYEQYF,TGTGCCAGCAGCTCAGCCTACGAGCAGTACTTC
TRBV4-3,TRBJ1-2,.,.,CASSQDTGQPYGYTF,TGCGCCAGCAGCCAAGATACGGGTCAGCCATATGGCTACACCTTC
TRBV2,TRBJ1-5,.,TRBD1,CASSGGTGGGQPQHF,TGTGCCAGCAGTGGGGGGACAGGGGGTGGGCAGCCCCAGCATTTT
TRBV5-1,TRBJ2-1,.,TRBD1,CASSLGQGYNEQFF,TGCGCCAGCAGCCTCGGACAGGGTTACAATGAGCAGTTCTTC
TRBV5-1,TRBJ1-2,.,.,CASSVLPGNYGYTF,TGCGCCAGCAGCGTACTACCGGGAAACTATGGCTACACCTTC
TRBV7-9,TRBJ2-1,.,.,CASSPINEQFF,TGTGCCAGCAGCCCCATTAATGAGCAGTTCTTC
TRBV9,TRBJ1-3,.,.,CASSVSSGNTIYF,TGTGCCAGCAGCGTCTCTTCTGGAAACACCATATATTTT
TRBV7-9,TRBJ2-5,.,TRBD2,CASSLGLAGGPKETQYF,TGTGCCAGCAGCTTAGGACTAGCGGGAGGGCCGAAAGAGACCCAGTACTTC
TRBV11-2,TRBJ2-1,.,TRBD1,CASSFRGDSYNEQFF,TGTGCCAGCAGCTTCCGAGGGGACAGTTACAATGAGCAGTTCTTC
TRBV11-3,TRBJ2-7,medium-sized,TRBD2,CASSLTSGSYEQYF,TGTGCCAGCAGCCTGACTAGCGGATCCTACGAGCAGTACTTC